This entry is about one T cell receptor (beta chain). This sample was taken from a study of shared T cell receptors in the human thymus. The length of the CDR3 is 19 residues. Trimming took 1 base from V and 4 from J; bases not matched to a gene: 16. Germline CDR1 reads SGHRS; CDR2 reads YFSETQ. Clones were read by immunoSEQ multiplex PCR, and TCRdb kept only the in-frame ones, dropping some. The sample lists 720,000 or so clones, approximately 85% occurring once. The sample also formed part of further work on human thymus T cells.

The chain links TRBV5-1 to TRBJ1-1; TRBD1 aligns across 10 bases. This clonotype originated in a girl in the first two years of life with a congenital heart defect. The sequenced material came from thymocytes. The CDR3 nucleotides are TGCGCCAGCAGCTTGAAATTTGTGGTAGGACAGGGGGATATCACTGAAGCTTTCTTT. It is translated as CASSLKFVVGQGDITEAFF.